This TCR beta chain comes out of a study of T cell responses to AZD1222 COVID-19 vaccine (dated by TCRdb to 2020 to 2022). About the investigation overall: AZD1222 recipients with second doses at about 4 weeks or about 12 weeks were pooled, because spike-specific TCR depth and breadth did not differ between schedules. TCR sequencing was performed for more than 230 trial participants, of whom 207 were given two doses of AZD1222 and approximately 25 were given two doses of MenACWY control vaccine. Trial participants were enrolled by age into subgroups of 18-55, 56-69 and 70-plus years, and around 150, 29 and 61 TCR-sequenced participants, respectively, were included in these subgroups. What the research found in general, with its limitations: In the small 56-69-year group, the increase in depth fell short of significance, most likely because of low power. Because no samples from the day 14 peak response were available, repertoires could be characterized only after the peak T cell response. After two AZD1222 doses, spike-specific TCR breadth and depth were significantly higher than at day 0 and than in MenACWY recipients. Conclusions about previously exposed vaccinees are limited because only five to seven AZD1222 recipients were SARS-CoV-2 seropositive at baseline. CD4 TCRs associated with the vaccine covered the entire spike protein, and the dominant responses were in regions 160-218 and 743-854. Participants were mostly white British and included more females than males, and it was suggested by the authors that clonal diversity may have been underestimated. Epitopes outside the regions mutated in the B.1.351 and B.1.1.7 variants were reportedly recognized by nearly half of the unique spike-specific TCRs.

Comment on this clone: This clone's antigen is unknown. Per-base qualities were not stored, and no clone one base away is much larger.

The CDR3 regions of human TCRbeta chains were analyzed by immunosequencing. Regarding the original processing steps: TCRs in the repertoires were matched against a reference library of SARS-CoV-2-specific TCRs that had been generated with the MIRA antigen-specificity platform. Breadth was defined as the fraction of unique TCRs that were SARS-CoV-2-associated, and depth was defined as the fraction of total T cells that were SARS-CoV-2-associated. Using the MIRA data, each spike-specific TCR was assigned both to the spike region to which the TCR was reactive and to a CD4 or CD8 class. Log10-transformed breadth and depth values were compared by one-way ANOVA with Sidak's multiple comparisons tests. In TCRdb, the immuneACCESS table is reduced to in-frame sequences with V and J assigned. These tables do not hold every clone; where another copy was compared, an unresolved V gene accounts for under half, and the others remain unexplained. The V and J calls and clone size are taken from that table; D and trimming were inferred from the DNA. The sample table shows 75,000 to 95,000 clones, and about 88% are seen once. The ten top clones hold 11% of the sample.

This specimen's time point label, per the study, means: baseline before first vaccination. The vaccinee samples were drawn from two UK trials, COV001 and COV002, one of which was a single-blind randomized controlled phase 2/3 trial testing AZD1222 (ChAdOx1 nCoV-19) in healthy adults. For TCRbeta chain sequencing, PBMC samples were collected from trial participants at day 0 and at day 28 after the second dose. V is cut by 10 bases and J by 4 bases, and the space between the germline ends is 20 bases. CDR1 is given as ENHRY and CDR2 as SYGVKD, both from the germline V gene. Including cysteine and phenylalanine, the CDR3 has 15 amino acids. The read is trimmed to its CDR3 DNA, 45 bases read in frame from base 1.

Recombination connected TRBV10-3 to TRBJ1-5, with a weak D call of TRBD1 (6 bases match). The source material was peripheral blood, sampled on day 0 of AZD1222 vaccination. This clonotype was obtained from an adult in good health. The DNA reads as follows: TGTGCCACCAGGGGAGGGCAGTCAACAAATCAGCCCCAGCATTTT. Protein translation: CATRGGQSTNQPQHF.